This TCR beta chain was sequenced during a study of T-cell reconstitution after alpha-beta-depleted transplantation in children (dated by TCRdb to the mid-2010s). With respect to the entire study: The study quantitatively tracked T-cell immune reconstitution after TCRalphabeta/CD19-depleted allogeneic hematopoietic cell transplantation in children using TCR repertoire profiling.

The germline V gene yields SGHAT for CDR1 and FQNNGV for CDR2. The CDR3, cysteine through phenylalanine, is 18 amino acids long. CDR3 DNA is the only sequence kept; it has 54 bases, read in frame from the first base. Germline trimming: 3 bases from V, 6 bases from J; junction bases outside gene matches: 10. Library construction relied on PCR. Instrument on record: Illumina HiSeq 2500. TCR libraries were prepared with molecular barcoding, using unique molecular identifiers to normalize TCRbeta repertoire quantification. Clones were called with MiXCR by TCRdb after fastp trimmed the public reads at Q25, and only in-frame beta chains were retained. Identical CDR3 proteins give one entry, which carries the most common genes and DNA. Present in this sample are 450,000 to 600,000 distinct CDR3 sequences, roughly 33% of which were seen just once. 2% to 2.5% of the sample is in the top ten clones. Concerning this clonotype: Its recognized antigen is unknown. Per-base qualities were not stored, and no clone one base away is much larger.

The receptor was derived from a human donor who donated a stem cell graft to a child with aplastic anemia. The chain uses TRBV11-2 and TRBJ2-3; 15 central nucleotides agree with TRBD2. The sequences come from PBMCs from the stem cell graft donor, collected from the stem cell graft. The CDR3 protein is CASSFGLAGGSRGDTQYF. The DNA sequence follows: TGTGCCAGCAGCTTCGGACTAGCGGGAGGGTCAAGGGGGGATACGCAGTATTTT.